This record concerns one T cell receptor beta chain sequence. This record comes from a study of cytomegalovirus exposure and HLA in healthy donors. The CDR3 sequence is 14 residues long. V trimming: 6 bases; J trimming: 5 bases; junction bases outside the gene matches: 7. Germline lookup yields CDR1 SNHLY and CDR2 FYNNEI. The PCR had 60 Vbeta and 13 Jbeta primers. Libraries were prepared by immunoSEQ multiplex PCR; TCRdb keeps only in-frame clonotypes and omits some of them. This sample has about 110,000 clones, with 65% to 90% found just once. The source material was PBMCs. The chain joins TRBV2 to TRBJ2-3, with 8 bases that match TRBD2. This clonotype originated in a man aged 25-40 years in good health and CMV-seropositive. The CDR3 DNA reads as TGTGCCAGCAGAGTACTAGCGGCGGTAGATACGCAGTATTTT. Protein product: CASRVLAAVDTQYF.